These T cell receptor beta chains were read from a single sample in a study of blood T cell repertoires in COVID-19. Sequencing was performed with immunoSEQ multiplex PCR; in TCRdb, only in-frame clones are kept and a portion is missing. In the table there are around 250,000 clones, about 90% of which are singletons. The sample taken for sequencing was PBMCs or T cells enriched from blood (not recorded which). These receptors were collected from a woman aged 30 to 39 with acute COVID-19. Both conserved end residues are part of each CDR3. A D gene is named only where the DNA matches it firmly. Clone size is given for some rows only: seen once, a few or many times, or a class if the clone is expanded.

d_call j_call v_call clone_size cdr3_nt cdr3_aa
- TRBJ2-3 TRBV24-1 - TGTGCCACCAGGCGATCTGGCACAGATACGCAGTATTTT CATRRSGTDTQYF
- TRBJ1-2 TRBV6-2/TRBV6-3 - TGTGCCAGCAGCCCGAGACAGCTAGTCCCCCATAAGAGTGGGATTGTTGATGGCTACACCTTC CASSPRQLVPHKSGIVDGYTF
- TRBJ2-7 TRBV29-1 - TGCAGCGGCAGGGGAAGCTCCTACGAGCAGTACTTC CSGRGSSYEQYF
TRBD2 TRBJ2-1 TRBV18 - TGTGCCAGCTCACTACAGAGGACTAGCGGACAAACAACCTACAATGAGCAGTTCTTC CASSLQRTSGQTTYNEQFF
- TRBJ1-3 TRBV18 - TGTGCCAGCTCACCTGGAGGGCCCCGCTCTGGAAACACCATATATTTT CASSPGGPRSGNTIYF
TRBD2 TRBJ2-1 TRBV19 - TGTGCCAGTACCCGACTAGCGGGAGTTGTCAATGAGCAGTTCTTC CASTRLAGVVNEQFF
TRBD1 TRBJ1-6 TRBV19 - TGTGCCACCAGGTCCGGGACAGGAATAAGTTCACCCCTCCACTTT CATRSGTGISSPLHF
TRBD1 TRBJ1-5 TRBV19 - TGTGCCAGTAGTAGCCCGACAGGGGTGGATCAGCCCCAGCATTTT CASSSPTGVDQPQHF
TRBD2 TRBJ2-1 TRBV5-1 - TGCGCCAGCAGCTTGCTTCCCGGCGGGAGTTTAAGTGAGCAGTTCTTC CASSLLPGGSLSEQFF
TRBD1 TRBJ2-2 TRBV29-1 - TGCAGCGTACAGGGGAGCACCGGGGAGCTGTTTTTT CSVQGSTGELFF
- TRBJ2-1 TRBV7-2 once TGTGCCAGCAGCTTAGACCCGAGCTCCTACAATGAGCAGTTCTTC CASSLDPSSYNEQFF
TRBD2 TRBJ2-2 TRBV19 - TGTGCCAGTAGTATTGCCAGGGAGGGCGGGGAGCTGTTTTTT CASSIAREGGELFF
TRBD1 TRBJ2-2 TRBV24-1 - TGTGCCACCAGTGATTACCAGGGGGCGGGCACCGGGGAGCTGTTTTTT CATSDYQGAGTGELFF
- TRBJ1-5 TRBV27 - TGTGCCAGCAGTTTACACCCCGGGGGGGGAACCTCTCACGAGCCCCAGCATTTT CASSLHPGGGTSHEPQHF
- TRBJ2-1 TRBV29-1 few TGCAGCGTCGAGGGTCCGGCGGGGATCTCCTACAATGAGCAGTTCTTC CSVEGPAGISYNEQFF
- TRBJ2-2 TRBV28 - TGTGCCAGCAGTTCCTTAACGAACACCGGGGAGCTGTTTTTT CASSSLTNTGELFF
- TRBJ2-7 TRBV27 - TGTGCCACCCAATTCGGGTCGGAGAGCTCCTACGAGCAGTACTTC CATQFGSESSYEQYF
- TRBJ2-6 TRBV5-1 - TGCGCCAGCAGGTCCCCAGGGACTGGGGCCAACGTCCTGACTTTC CASRSPGTGANVLTF
TRBD2 TRBJ2-3 TRBV15 - TGTGCCACCAGCAGAGATAACCCGGGAGGAGAAGATACGCAGTATTTT CATSRDNPGGEDTQYF
TRBD1 TRBJ1-1 TRBV18 - TGTGCCAGCTCACTCGGACAGGCCAGGGGCACTGAAGCTTTCTTT CASSLGQARGTEAFF
TRBD2 TRBJ2-7 TRBV7-8 once TGTGCCAGCACCTCCGGGACTAATGCCTACGAGCAGTACTTC CASTSGTNAYEQYF
TRBD1 TRBJ1-2 TRBV10-3 - TGTGCCATCAGGGAGGGGACAGAAAACTATGGCTACACCTTC CAIREGTENYGYTF
- TRBJ1-5 TRBV15 - TGTGCCACCAGCAGAGGGGAGAGCAATCAGCCCCAGCATTTT CATSRGESNQPQHF
TRBD1 TRBJ1-5 TRBV10-3 - TGTGCCATCAGTGATAAGGACAGGGGAGAACAGCCCCAGCATTTT CAISDKDRGEQPQHF
TRBD1 TRBJ1-2 TRBV28 - TGTGCCAGCAGTTTATTAACGGAGACAGGGGGCGGCTACACCTTC CASSLLTETGGGYTF
- TRBJ1-5 TRBV30 once TGTGCCTGGAGTGGACAGGAGAAACAGCCCCAGCATTTT CAWSGQEKQPQHF